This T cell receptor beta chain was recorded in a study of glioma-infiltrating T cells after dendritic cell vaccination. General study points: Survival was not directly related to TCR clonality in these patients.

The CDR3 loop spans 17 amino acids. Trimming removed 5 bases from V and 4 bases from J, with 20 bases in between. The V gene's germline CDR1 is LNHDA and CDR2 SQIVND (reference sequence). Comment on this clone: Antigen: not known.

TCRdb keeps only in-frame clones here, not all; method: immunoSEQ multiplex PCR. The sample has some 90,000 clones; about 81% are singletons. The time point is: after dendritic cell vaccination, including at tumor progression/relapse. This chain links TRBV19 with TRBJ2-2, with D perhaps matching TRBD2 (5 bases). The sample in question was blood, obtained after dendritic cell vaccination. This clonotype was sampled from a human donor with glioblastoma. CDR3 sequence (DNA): TGTGCCAGTAGTCCTTCCCCCGGGCTAGCTCGCACCGGGGAGCTGTTTTTT. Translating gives CASSPSPGLARTGELFF.